Listed below are T cell receptor beta chains from one sample, sequenced in a study of CD8+ T cells in alopecia areata. Assay: immunoSEQ multiplex PCR; the TCRdb copy retains only in-frame clones and omits some. The sample shows fewer than 200,000 clones, roughly 62% of them seen only once. The sample was CD8+ T cells sorted from blood, taken at week 24, from a patient treated with tofacitinib. The receptors were sampled from a human donor with alopecia areata. The CDR3 runs from the conserved cysteine through the conserved F or W. Fields, in order: D gene, V gene, J gene, CDR3 protein. The D gene is left open where the match is weak.

D: NA; V: TRBV7-9; J: TRBJ1-2; CDR3: CASREEQLNYGYTF
D: NA; V: TRBV6-1; J: TRBJ2-3; CDR3: CASPGTYTDTQYF
D: TRBD1; V: TRBV4-1; J: TRBJ1-5; CDR3: CASSLGQSNQPQHF
D: TRBD1; V: TRBV25-1; J: TRBJ2-3; CDR3: CASSELGQGDTDTQYF
D: NA; V: TRBV19; J: TRBJ2-7; CDR3: CASSFGQTREQYF
D: TRBD1; V: TRBV7-9; J: TRBJ1-1; CDR3: CASSNRDSQNTEAFF
D: NA; V: TRBV15; J: TRBJ2-5; CDR3: CATSSPGQPGGETQYF
D: NA; V: TRBV7-3; J: TRBJ2-3; CDR3: CASSPTGSSTDTQYF
D: NA; V: TRBV19; J: TRBJ1-2; CDR3: CASSPEKISGYTF
D: NA; V: TRBV27; J: TRBJ1-5; CDR3: CASRPGLGGQPQHF
D: NA; V: TRBV6-6; J: TRBJ1-2; CDR3: CASSYRSGSPAYGYTF
D: TRBD2; V: TRBV30; J: TRBJ2-3; CDR3: CAWTRGGGITDTQYF
D: NA; V: TRBV11-3; J: TRBJ2-7; CDR3: CASSLGSSYEQYF
D: NA; V: TRBV5-6; J: TRBJ2-7; CDR3: CASTQGGGYEQYF
D: TRBD1; V: TRBV27; J: TRBJ1-1; CDR3: CASSPQGGRPTEAFF
D: NA; V: TRBV2; J: TRBJ2-5; CDR3: CARGGQHDQETQYF
D: NA; V: TRBV30; J: TRBJ1-2; CDR3: CAWSEGQYGYTF
D: NA; V: TRBV27; J: TRBJ1-2; CDR3: CASSPRGVGYGYTF